The clone carrying this TCR beta chain turned up a few times. Its antigen is not identified. The authors enrolled newly diagnosed hyperthyroidism patients aged 18 to 65 with under 2 months' duration. This record comes from a study of Graves' ophthalmopathy and Graves' hyperthyroidism. Amplification of the TCR beta CDR3 regions used RNA transcripts (as template). Second-round multiplex PCR followed a first-round RT-PCR using HTBI primers. TCRdb used MiXCR to reprocess the multiplex PCR reads, holding one entry per CDR3 protein. The repertoire holds roughly 600,000 distinct CDR3 sequences, with 35% to 45% as singletons. General study results and limits: Blood also held most thyroid clonotypes expanded above 0.001 frequency. In predicting ophthalmopathy progression, the model reached 70.59% sensitivity and 72.22% specificity.

Looked up from germline, CDR1 is SGHRS and CDR2 is YFSETQ. The CDR3 covers 16 residues. After removal of 0 bases from V and 0 bases from J, the junction contained 1 base not matched to a gene. The origin of this receptor is an adult man with Graves' hyperthyroidism. The sample comprised peripheral blood or thyroid tissue (not recorded which). The chain uses TRBV5-1 and TRBJ2-3; 10 nucleotides align to TRBD2. CDR3 region: CASSLETSGSTDTQYF. The CDR3 DNA reads as TGCGCCAGCAGCTTGGAGACTAGCGGGAGCACAGATACGCAGTATTTT. Variable domain in full (rest from reference TRBV5-1 and TRBJ2-3): KAGVTQTPRYLIKTRGQQVTLSCSPISGHRSVSWYQQTPGQGLQFLFEYFSETQRNKGNFPGRFSGRQFSNSRSEMNVSTLELGDSALYLCASSLETSGSTDTQYFGPGTRLTVL.